The 5 T cell receptor beta chains presented below share a single source sample, sequenced in a study of shared clonotypes between healthy human individuals (dated by TCRdb to the early 2020s). The library was obtained by the immunoSEQ multiplex PCR assay. TCRdb holds this immuneACCESS table with in-frame rearrangements only. Some clones are missing; in checked studies, unresolved V genes explain under half, and the rest has no known cause. A total of 1,500,000 or so clones appear in this sample, about 98.5% of them only once. The top ten constitute about 0.34% of the sample. Material: naive CD4+ T cells sorted from blood. The label giving this sample's cell subset or site can be read as: CD45RA+ positively selected. These receptors all come from a man aged 25 to 45 in good health.

This chain joins TRBV4-1 and TRBJ2-3; D remains unclear. With 1 base removed from V and 0 bases from J, the gap between germline ends came to 5 bases. CDR1 and CDR2 from the germline V gene are MGHRA and YSYEKL. The CDR3 is made up of 14 amino acids. The CDR3 here is CASSQAVSTDTQYF. DNA of the CDR3: TGCGCCAGCAGCCAAGCCGTGAGCACAGATACGCAGTATTTT.

The rearrangement uses TRBV19 and TRBJ2-2; 8 bases align to TRBD1. The J segment lost 5 bases and the V segment lost 6 bases, leaving 8 bases of the junction unmatched. CDR3 length equals 15 residues. Per germline, CDR1 LNHDA and CDR2 SQIVND (reference sequence). This CDR3 reads CASRAGQGRTGELFF. CDR3 in DNA: TGTGCCAGTAGAGCAGGACAGGGAAGGACCGGGGAGCTGTTTTTT.

The J gene is TRBJ1-2, the V gene TRBV5-1; possible D gene TRBD1, 5 bases. The CDR3 covers 13 residues. Trimming took 7 bases from V and 4 from J, leaving 14 bases between them. Germline V gives CDR1 SGHRS, CDR2 YFSETQ. The DNA for the CDR3 is TGCGCCAGCGGGATCGAGGGGCCCTATGGCTACACCTTC. It yields the protein CASGIEGPYGYTF.

The chain employs TRBV20-1 and TRBJ2-3, with no clear D. Germline values: CDR1 DFQATT, CDR2 SNEGSKA (reference sequence). This CDR3 region has 11 residues. Trimming left V 4 bases short and J 5 bases short, with 7 bases between. As DNA, the CDR3 is TGCAGTGCTACAGATGGAGATACGCAGTATTTT. Protein sequence: CSATDGDTQYF.

V and J are TRBV10-3 and TRBJ2-5, with 7 bases identical to TRBD2. The CDR3 length is 14 residues. From germline, CDR1 is ENHRY and CDR2 SYGVKD. Trimming took 9 bases from V and 5 from J; bases not matched to a gene: 12. The CDR3 DNA is TGTGCCATAAGGCGGGCGGGAGAGGGGGAGACCCAGTACTTC. Translating it yields CAIRRAGEGETQYF.